This T cell receptor beta chain is from a study of prognosis after radiotherapy for stage I lung cancer. This clonotype appeared many times. The V end lost 0 bases, the J end lost 7 bases, and 16 bases lay between the germline ends. Germline V CDR1 and CDR2: SGHNT, YYREEE (reference sequence). The length of the CDR3 is 15 residues. Genomic DNA served as the source from which two-round multiplex PCR generated TCR beta CDR3 amplicons. Primers specific to each TRBV and TRBJ gene drove first-round PCR. TCRdb recomputed calls from the multiplex PCR reads with MiXCR, one row per CDR3 protein. The profile shows about 13,000 distinct CDR3 sequences, about 40% of them singletons.

The material sequenced was PBMCs, taken before or after stereotactic body radiation therapy (not recorded which). J is TRBJ1-2 and V is TRBV5-4, with D perhaps TRBD1 (6 bases). The origin of this receptor is a donor at least 50 years old with non-small cell lung cancer. The CDR3 DNA follows: TGTGCCAGCAGCTTGGAGAACAGGGATATGGGTGGCTACACCTTC. Its protein is CASSLENRDMGGYTF.